The 2 T cell receptor beta chains below all came from one sample that was sequenced in a study of blood T cells in healthy people across ages. A sample-barcoded 5' primer and a J-beta primer mix were used in a second PCR of roughly 6 to 12 cycles. From the 5' RACE reads, TCRdb called clonotypes with MiXCR, one entry per CDR3 protein. The sample carries about 700,000 distinct CDR3 sequences, 32% recorded once. The sequenced sample consisted of blood. The receptor source for this set is a woman of 80 years or more in good health.

This clonotype has ten or more counts. The gene calls are TRBV4-3 and TRBJ2-3; 11 nucleotides line up with TRBD1. The CDR3 is made up of 17 amino acids. The germline gives CDR1 LGHNA, CDR2 YSLEER. Trimming cost V 2 bases and J 6 bases; bases outside gene matches: 10. This CDR3 reads CASSQSHRTGGRDTQYF. The CDR3 nucleotides are TGCGCCAGCAGCCAATCCCATCGGACAGGGGGCAGGGATACGCAGTATTTT.

The chain combines TRBV7-2 with TRBJ1-2; D remains unclear. This CDR3 has 12 residues. V gave up 1 base and J gave up 8 bases, with 8 bases separating them. Per germline, CDR1 SGHTA and CDR2 FQGNSA. The CDR3 loop reads CASSLDLGGYTF. The CDR3 DNA follows: TGTGCCAGCAGCTTAGATCTTGGAGGCTACACCTTC.